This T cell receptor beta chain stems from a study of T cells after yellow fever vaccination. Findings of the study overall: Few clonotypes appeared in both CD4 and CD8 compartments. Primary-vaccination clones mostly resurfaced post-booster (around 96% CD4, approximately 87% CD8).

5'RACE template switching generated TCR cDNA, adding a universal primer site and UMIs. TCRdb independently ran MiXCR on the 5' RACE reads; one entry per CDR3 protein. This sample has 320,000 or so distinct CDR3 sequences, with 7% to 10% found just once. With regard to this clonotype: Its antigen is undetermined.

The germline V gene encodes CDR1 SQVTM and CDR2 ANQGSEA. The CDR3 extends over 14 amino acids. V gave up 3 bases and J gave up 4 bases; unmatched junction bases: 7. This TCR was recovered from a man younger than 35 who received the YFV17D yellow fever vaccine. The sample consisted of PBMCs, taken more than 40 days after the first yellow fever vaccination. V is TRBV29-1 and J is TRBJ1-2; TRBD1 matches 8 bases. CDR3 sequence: CSVEEQGGGYGYTF. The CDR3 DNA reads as TGCAGCGTTGAGGAACAGGGGGGAGGCTATGGCTACACCTTC.